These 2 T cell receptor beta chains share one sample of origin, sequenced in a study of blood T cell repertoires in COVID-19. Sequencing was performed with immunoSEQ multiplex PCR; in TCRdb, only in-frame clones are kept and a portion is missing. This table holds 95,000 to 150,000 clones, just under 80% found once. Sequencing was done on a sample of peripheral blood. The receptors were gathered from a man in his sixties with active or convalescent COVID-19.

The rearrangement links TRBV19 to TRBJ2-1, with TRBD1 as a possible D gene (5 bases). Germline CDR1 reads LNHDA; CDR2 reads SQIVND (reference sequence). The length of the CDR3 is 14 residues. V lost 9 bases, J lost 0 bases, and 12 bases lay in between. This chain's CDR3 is CASSGASSYNEQFF. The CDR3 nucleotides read TGTGCCAGCTCTGGGGCTAGCTCCTACAATGAGCAGTTCTTC. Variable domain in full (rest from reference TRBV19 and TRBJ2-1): DGGITQSPKYLFRKEGQNVTLSCEQNLNHDAMYWYRQDPGQGLRLIYYSQIVNDFQKGDIAEGYSVSREKKESFPLTVTSAQKNPTAFYLCASSGASSYNEQFFGPGTRLTVL.

CDR3 DNA: TGCAGCGTTGAAGGAGTAGGGGAGGGAGAAGAGACCCAGTACTTC. Encoded protein: CSVEGVGEGEETQYF. J is TRBJ2-5 and V is TRBV29-1, with 7 positions matching TRBD2. The CDR3 is 15 amino acids. V lost 1 base to trimming and J lost 3 bases; unmatched junction nucleotides: 8. Germline assignment: CDR1 SQVTM and CDR2 ANQGSEA.